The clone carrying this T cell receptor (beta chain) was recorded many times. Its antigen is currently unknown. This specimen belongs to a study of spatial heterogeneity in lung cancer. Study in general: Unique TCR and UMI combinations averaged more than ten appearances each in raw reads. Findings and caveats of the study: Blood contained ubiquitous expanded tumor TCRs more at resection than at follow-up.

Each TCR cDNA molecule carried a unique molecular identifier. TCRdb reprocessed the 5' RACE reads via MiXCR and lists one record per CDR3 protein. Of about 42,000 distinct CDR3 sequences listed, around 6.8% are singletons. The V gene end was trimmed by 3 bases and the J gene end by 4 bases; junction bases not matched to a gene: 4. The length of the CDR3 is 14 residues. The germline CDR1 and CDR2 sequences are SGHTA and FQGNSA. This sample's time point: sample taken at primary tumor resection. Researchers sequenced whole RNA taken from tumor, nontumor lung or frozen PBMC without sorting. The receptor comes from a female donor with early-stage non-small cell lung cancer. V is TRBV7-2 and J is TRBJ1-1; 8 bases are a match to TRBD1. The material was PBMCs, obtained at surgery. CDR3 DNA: TGTGCCAGCAGCTTGCAGGGGGCCACCACTGAAGCTTTCTTT. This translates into CASSLQGATTEAFF.